This T cell receptor (beta chain) emerged from a study of OX40 agonist ivuxolimab in advanced cancers. Study-level background: Administration of intravenous ivuxolimab to patients occurred every 2 weeks at 0.01 to 10 mg/kg. Points from the study as a whole: The antigens recognized by the expanded peripheral T cells, that is their antigen specificity, were not determined. Relative to CD4+ cells, CD8+ T cells on average had more expanded clones.

A note on this clone: The target antigen is unknown.

Data came from immunoSEQ multiplex PCR; TCRdb stores just in-frame clones and leaves some out. There are approximately 31,000 clones in the sample; approximately 90% occur only once, and around 0.84% lies in the top ten. Individuals having autoimmune disease history or systemic immunosuppression were not enrolled. The source is an adult with an advanced solid tumor such as melanoma, head and neck, liver or kidney cancer. Material: CD4+ or CD8+ T cells sorted from blood, obtained in a trial of the OX40 agonist ivuxolimab.

As DNA, the CDR3 is TGCAGCGTTGAAGGTGGTGGTCAGGGGAACTATGGCTACACCTTC. Amino acid sequence: CSVEGGGQGNYGYTF. The J gene is TRBJ1-2, the V gene TRBV29-1, with D possibly being TRBD1 (6 bases). The V and J ends lost 1 base and 2 bases respectively, with 14 bases between them. This CDR3 has 15 amino acids. Germline CDR1 SQVTM, CDR2 ANQGSEA.